These 29 T cell receptor beta chains originate from one sample sequenced in a study of T cells in women clearing cervical HPV infection. Here immunoSEQ multiplex PCR was the method, and the copy in TCRdb shows in-frame clones only, minus some. The sample totals about 28,000 clones. The sequenced sample was blood buffy coat. These receptors were obtained from a woman aged 18-70 years with a cervical HPV16 infection that either progressed to CIN3+ or cleared (not recorded which).

To note about this clone: The CDR3 extends 3 residues past the end of the read, so its final part is completed from the germline J gene. In the same sample, other DNA sequences code for this CDR3. The chain carries TRBV7-2 and TRBJ1-3; no clear D gene. Trimming removed 1 base from V and 4 bases from J, with 11 bases in between. Germline V gene sequence: CDR1 SGHTA, CDR2 FQGNSA. The CDR3 spans 15 residues. CDR3 sequence reads: CASSLVAGGGNTIYF. CDR3 DNA, as far as it was read: TGTGCCAGCAGCTTAGTGGCAGGTGGCGGAAACACC.

Turning to this clone: The read is 3 residues too short to cover the CDR3 end, so that end is filled in from the germline J gene. V gene TRBV11-2 combines with J gene TRBJ2-3; tentative D call: TRBD2 (5 bases). Germline CDR1 and CDR2: SGHAT and FQNNGV. CDR3 length: 14 amino acids. The DNA read from the CDR3 is TGTGCCAGCAGCTTAGGACCCGGGGAAGAGACG. Amino acids: CASSLGPGEET. The whole CDR3 protein reads CASSLGPGEETQYF.

About this clone: The missing CDR3 end, 3 residues past where the read stops, is filled in from the germline J gene. This chain joins TRBV28 and TRBJ2-2, with TRBD2 identical over 11 bases. CDR3 size: 15 residues. The germline gives CDR1 MDHEN, CDR2 SYDVKM. Trimming removed 6 bases from V and 3 bases from J; junction bases left unmatched: 3. The part of the CDR3 DNA that was read is TGTGCCAGCAGAGGGACTAGCGGTGACACCGGGGAG. It specifies CASRGTSGDTGE. The complete CDR3 reads CASRGTSGDTGELFF.

On this clone itself: The CDR3 end is not reached by the read, which stops 3 residues before it; the germline J gene fills it in. V usage is TRBV20-1 and J usage is TRBJ1-1, with 7 bases matching TRBD1. Looked up from germline, CDR1 is DFQATT and CDR2 is SNEGSKA (reference sequence). The V segment lost 0 bases and the J segment 0 bases; nucleotides outside the gene matches: 7. The CDR3 runs 16 residues. Incomplete CDR3 DNA: TGCAGTGCTAGAGAAGGGACAGCAATCATGAACACTGAA. Encoded protein: CSAREGTAIMNTE. The full CDR3 sequence reads CSAREGTAIMNTEAFF.

CDR3 DNA (partial): TGTGCCAGCACCGACATTTATAATTCACCA. Protein product: CASTDIYNSP. The full CDR3 is CASTDIYNSPLFF. The chain recombines TRBV6-2 or TRBV6-3 with TRBJ1-4; D is undetermined. The CDR3 is cut off 3 residues early in the read; its end comes from the germline J gene. The CDR3 runs 13 residues. Germline loops: CDR1 MNHEY, CDR2 SVGEGT.

Worth noting for this clone: The read ends 3 residues before the CDR3 terminus; that terminus is restored from the germline J gene. This chain uses TRBV6-2 or TRBV6-3 with TRBJ1-1; D remains unclear. CDR1 is MNHEY and CDR2 is SVGEGT in the germline V gene. Trimming removed 3 bases from V and 6 bases from J, with 11 bases in between. The CDR3 has 13 amino acids. CDR3 residues: CASSYFQVAEAFF. The DNA read from the CDR3 is TGTGCCAGCAGTTATTTCCAGGTTGCTGAA.

For this clone: The read ends 3 residues early relative to the CDR3; the germline J gene fills the gap. The V gene is TRBV19, the J gene TRBJ1-2; D not certain. Germline values: CDR1 LNHDA, CDR2 SQIVND (reference sequence). The CDR3 is made up of 17 amino acids. Here the CDR3 reads CASSIVGQGLRTDTYTF. CDR3 bases read: TGTGCCAGTAGTATAGTAGGGCAAGGCCTGAGAACAGATACC.

A note on this clone: Sequencing ends 3 residues short of the CDR3 end; the germline J gene provides the rest. The V gene is TRBV28, the J gene TRBJ2-7, with 8 bases identical to TRBD1. This CDR3 is built from 13 residues. CDR1 is MDHEN and CDR2 is SYDVKM in the germline V gene. The junction had 3 bases not matched to a gene; V was cut back by 6 bases and J by 2 bases. The CDR3 loop is CASRVQGAYEQYF. The sequenced CDR3 bases are TGTGCCAGCAGAGTACAGGGGGCCTACGAG. Full variable domain (outside the CDR3, taken from reference TRBV28 and TRBJ2-7): DVKVTQSSRYLVKRTGEKVFLECVQDMDHENMFWYRQDPGLGLRLIYFSYDVKMKEKGDIPEGYSVSREKKERFSLILESASTNQTSMYLCASRVQGAYEQYFGPGTRLTVT.

A note on this clone: The read is 3 residues too short to cover the CDR3 end, so that end is filled in from the germline J gene. J is TRBJ1-1 and V is TRBV6-4; D gene unclear. V was cut by 8 bases and J by 1 base, with 11 bases left in between. The V gene's germline CDR1 is MRHNA and CDR2 SNTAGT. The CDR3 is 13 residues long. Incomplete CDR3 DNA: TGTGCCAGCCGAGAAACAGCGAACACTGAA. Translating gives CASRETANTE. In full, the CDR3 reads CASRETANTEAFF.

The CDR3 sequence is CAWSVPSGKETQYF. The covered CDR3 bases are TGTGCCTGGAGTGTACCAAGCGGGAAAGAGACC. V is TRBV30 and J is TRBJ2-5; TRBD2 matches at 7 bases. The sequenced fragment ends 3 residues before the CDR3 boundary, so the rest is inferred from the germline J gene. Trimming took 0 bases from V and 3 from J; bases not matched to a gene: 4. This CDR3 is 14 amino acids long. Germline values: CDR1 GTSNPN, CDR2 SVGIG (reference sequence).

As to this clone: Read data end 3 residues before the CDR3 end; the end is taken from the germline J gene. V gene TRBV30 combines with J gene TRBJ2-3; 7 bases align to TRBD1. Germline V gene data show CDR1 as GTSNPN and CDR2 as SVGIG (reference sequence). There are 14 residues in the CDR3. The CDR3 spells CAFTTGTVNQPQYF. The DNA read from the CDR3 is TGTGCCTTTACGACCGGGACAGTCAATCAGCCG. The full variable domain, with the rest looked up from reference TRBV30 and TRBJ2-3, is SQTIHQWPATLVQPVGSPLSLECTVEGTSNPNLYWYRQAAGRGLQLLFYSVGIGQISSEVPQNLSASRPQDRQFILSSKKLLLSDSGFYLCAFTTGTVNQPQYFGPGTRLTVL.

To note about this clone: The CDR3 goes on 3 residues after the read ends, and that part is filled in from the germline J gene. The chain joins TRBV11-2 to TRBJ2-3, with TRBD1 matching 9 bases. The germline V gene has CDR1 SGHAT and CDR2 FQNNGV. With V trimmed by 7 bases and J by 4 bases, 9 bases remained unmatched. The CDR3 is made up of 15 amino acids. CDR3 bases read: TGTGCCAGCATCCGGGACAGGGAATTTCCAGATACG. The encoded protein is CASIRDREFPDT. The complete CDR3 reads CASIRDREFPDTQYF.

Notes on this clone: The sequenced fragment ends 3 residues before the CDR3 boundary, so the rest is inferred from the germline J gene. V usage is TRBV2 and J usage is TRBJ2-5, with 15 bases matching TRBD2. This CDR3 spans 16 amino acids. Germline V gives CDR1 SNHLY, CDR2 FYNNEI. The CDR3 reads CASVRTSGGAQETQYF. The DNA read from the CDR3 is TGTGCGAGCGTCAGGACTAGCGGGGGGGCTCAAGAGACC.

About this clone itself: The read ends 3 residues shy of where the CDR3 ends; the end is completed using the germline J gene. This sequence joins TRBV20-1 and TRBJ2-7; D gene uncertain. Trimming removed 0 bases from V and 3 bases from J, with 15 bases in between. Germline V CDR1 and CDR2: DFQATT, SNEGSKA (reference sequence). CDR3 length: 15 amino acids. Partial CDR3 DNA: TGCAGTGCTAGAGACTCCGATTCGGTCCTCTACGAG. Its translation: CSARDSDSVLYE. The whole CDR3 protein is CSARDSDSVLYEQYF.

Regarding this clone: The read comes to an end 3 residues before the CDR3 does, leaving the germline J gene to fill in the end. The chain joins TRBV7-2 to TRBJ2-5; no clear D gene. Germline CDR1 and CDR2: SGHTA and FQGNSA. The CDR3 runs 14 residues. V lost 1 base, J lost 3 bases, and 9 bases lay in between. The covered CDR3 bases are TGTGCCAGCAGCTTAGTCGTAACGGAAGAGACC. The encoded protein is CASSLVVTEET. The complete CDR3 reads CASSLVVTEETQYF.

As concerns this clone: The read is 3 residues too short to cover the CDR3 end, so that end is filled in from the germline J gene. The chain carries TRBV20-1 and TRBJ1-2; TRBD1 matches at 10 bases. Looked up from germline, CDR1 is DFQATT and CDR2 is SNEGSKA (reference sequence). V trimming: 0 bases; J trimming: 3 bases; junction bases outside the gene matches: 4. The CDR3 spans 15 residues. The sequenced CDR3 bases are TGCAGTGCTAGAGATGACAGGGGGCCGGACTATGGC. This sequence encodes CSARDDRGPDYG. The entire CDR3 is CSARDDRGPDYGYTF.

About this clone: The DNA ends 3 residues before the CDR3 does, and the rest of the CDR3 is filled in from the germline J gene. The chain combines TRBV30 with TRBJ1-2; possibly TRBD1 for D (5 bases). This CDR3 is 12 amino acids long. Germline V CDR1 and CDR2: GTSNPN, SVGIG (reference sequence). This CDR3 is CALGLSSGDYTF. The covered CDR3 bases are TGTGCCTTGGGACTTTCCTCGGGTGAC. The full variable domain, completed using reference TRBV30 and TRBJ1-2, is SQTIHQWPATLVQPVGSPLSLECTVEGTSNPNLYWYRQAAGRGLQLLFYSVGIGQISSEVPQNLSASRPQDRQFILSSKKLLLSDSGFYLCALGLSSGDYTFGSGTRLTVV.

Concerning this clone itself: The observed sequence ends 3 residues before the CDR3 terminus, with the missing tail filled in from the germline J gene. This chain links TRBV7-2 with TRBJ1-2; 7 bases line up with TRBD1. Germline CDR1 is SGHTA and CDR2 is FQGNSA. The V segment lost 5 bases and the J segment 7 bases; nucleotides outside the gene matches: 7. This CDR3 has 13 residues. Incomplete CDR3 DNA: TGTGCCAGCAGCATTCAGGGGGGCGGTGGC. The encoded protein is CASSIQGGGG. In full, the CDR3 is CASSIQGGGGYTF.

Notes on this clone: The CDR3 end lies 3 residues beyond the end of the read and is filled in from the germline J gene. The chain recombines TRBV19 with TRBJ1-2; 7 positions agree with TRBD1. Germline CDR1 reads LNHDA; CDR2 reads SQIVND (reference sequence). The CDR3 is 14 amino acids. The CDR3 protein is CASNPEGQARGYTF. Incomplete CDR3 DNA: TGTGCCAGTAACCCCGAAGGACAGGCGCGGGGC.

A word on this clone: Sequencing ends 3 residues short of the CDR3 end; the germline J gene provides the rest. The chain combines TRBV20-1 with TRBJ2-3; TRBD2 might be the D (5 bases). CDR1 is DFQATT and CDR2 is SNEGSKA in the germline V gene (reference sequence). This CDR3 spans 15 amino acids. Trimming left V 5 bases short and J 5 bases short, with 20 bases between. CDR3 DNA, as far as it was read: TGCAGTGCTCAACCAGGATACGGACGGGGAGATACG. Residues: CSAQPGYGRGDT. The full-length CDR3 reads as CSAQPGYGRGDTQYF.

For this clone: The read terminates 3 residues ahead of where the CDR3 ends, so the germline J gene completes it. The V and J genes are TRBV20-1 and TRBJ1-2; D gene uncertain. The V end lost 3 bases, the J end lost 1 base, and 9 bases lay between the germline ends. Germline lookup yields CDR1 DFQATT and CDR2 SNEGSKA (reference sequence). CDR3 length: 13 amino acids. CDR3 bases read: TGCAGTGCTAGCGCGGTACTTAACTATGGC. Protein: CSASAVLNYG. In full, the CDR3 is CSASAVLNYGYTF.

Regarding this clone: A read error may produce the germline difference seen at one junction end. Sequencing ends 3 residues short of the CDR3 end; the germline J gene provides the rest. Other nucleotide sequences in the sample specify the same CDR3. The chain has TRBV30 and TRBJ1-2, with D possibly being TRBD1 (5 bases). Germline loops: CDR1 GTSNPN, CDR2 SVGIG (reference sequence). CDR3 length: 12 amino acids. CDR3 sequence reads: CAWSVGDYGYTF. The sequenced CDR3 bases are TGTGCCTGGAGTGTAGGGGACTATGGG.

Notes on this clone: Read sequence stops 3 residues before the CDR3 end, and the germline J gene provides the missing end. The chain has TRBV5-1 and TRBJ1-6, with 8 bases lining up with TRBD1. CDR1 is SGHRS, CDR2 YFSETQ, per germline. The V segment lost 0 bases and the J segment 9 bases; nucleotides outside the gene matches: 5. CDR3 length: 15 amino acids. The CDR3 sequence: CASSLGTGFSSPLHF. CDR3 DNA (partial): TGCGCCAGCAGCTTGGGGACAGGGTTTAGTTCACCC.

Comment on this clone: The read terminates 3 residues ahead of where the CDR3 ends, so the germline J gene completes it. The chain recombines TRBV7-9 with TRBJ1-1; 10 nucleotides match TRBD1. V lost 3 bases and J lost 5; bases outside the gene matches: 3. The CDR3 is made up of 14 amino acids. CDR1 is SEHNR and CDR2 is FQNEAQ in the germline V gene (reference sequence). The CDR3 here is CASSLGQGWTEAFF. Incomplete CDR3 DNA: TGTGCCAGCAGCTTGGGACAGGGGTGGACTGAA. Looking up the rest from reference TRBV7-9 and TRBJ1-1 gives the full variable domain: DTGVSQNPRHKITKRGQNVTFRCDPISEHNRLYWYRQTLGQGPEFLTYFQNEAQLEKSRLLSDRFSAERPKGSFSTLEIQRTEQGDSAMYLCASSLGQGWTEAFFGQGTRLTVV.

A remark on this clone: The CDR3 goes on 3 residues after the read ends, and that part is filled in from the germline J gene. V and J are TRBV2 and TRBJ2-7, with a possible D match to TRBD1 (5 bases). The CDR3 is 14 amino acids. V lost 7 bases to trimming and J lost 0 bases, with 13 bases between them. Germline V CDR1 and CDR2: SNHLY, FYNNEI. CDR3 DNA, as far as it was read: TGTGCCAGCATGATGGGGCTTAGCTCCTACGAG. Encoded protein: CASMMGLSSYE. The entire CDR3 protein is CASMMGLSSYEQYF.

In regard to this clone: The CDR3 is cut off 3 residues early in the read; its end comes from the germline J gene. Different DNA sequences within this sample yield the same CDR3. The chain links TRBV9 to TRBJ2-3, with D unclear. Trimming took off 4 bases at V and 5 bases at J, with 8 bases between the two ends. The CDR3 has 12 amino acids. The germline V gene encodes CDR1 SGDLS and CDR2 YYNGEE. The CDR3 bases that were read are TGTGCCAGCAGCCCTCGGTTAGATACG. Protein sequence: CASSPRLDT. The full CDR3 reads CASSPRLDTQYF. The full variable domain, completed using reference TRBV9 and TRBJ2-3, is DSGVTQTPKHLITATGQRVTLRCSPRSGDLSVYWYQQSLDQGLQFLIQYYNGEERAKGNILERFSAQQFPDLHSELNLSSLELGDSALYFCASSPRLDTQYFGPGTRLTVL.

About this clone: One end of the junction is discordant with germline, which a read error may explain. Coverage ceases 3 residues before the CDR3 finishes, and the germline J gene fills in the end. The rearrangement uses TRBV10-1 and TRBJ2-2, with D possibly matching TRBD2 (6 bases). Germline V gene sequence: CDR1 WNHNN, CDR2 SYGVQD (reference sequence). CDR3 length: 13 residues. The CDR3 loop is CASSLVNTGGLFF. The covered CDR3 bases are TGCGCCAGCAGTTTAGTAAACACCGGGGGG.

Regarding this clone: The CDR3 goes on 3 residues after the read ends, and that part is filled in from the germline J gene. This sequence joins TRBV7-2 and TRBJ2-5, with a tentative D call TRBD2 (6 bases). V gave up 5 bases and J gave up 5 bases, with 15 bases separating them. Looked up from germline, CDR1 is SGHTA and CDR2 is FQGNSA. CDR3 size: 14 residues. The sequenced part of the CDR3 DNA is TGTGCCAGCAGCAACTGGAGGGGTTGGGAGACC. It specifies CASSNWRGWET. The entire CDR3 protein reads CASSNWRGWETQYF. The variable domain in full, with the rest retrieved from reference TRBV7-2 and TRBJ2-5, is GAGVSQSPSNKVTEKGKDVELRCDPISGHTALYWYRQSLGQGLEFLIYFQGNSAPDKSGLPSDRFSAERTGGSVSTLTIQRTQQEDSAVYLCASSNWRGWETQYFGPGTRLLVL.

As concerns this clone: The read terminates 3 residues ahead of where the CDR3 ends, so the germline J gene completes it. The rearrangement links TRBV5-4 to TRBJ2-1; possibly TRBD1 for D (6 bases). CDR3 length: 15 residues. V dropped 4 bases and J dropped 0 bases, with 11 bases sitting between them. The V gene's germline CDR1 is SGHNT and CDR2 YYREEE (reference sequence). CDR3: CASSRGQSSYNEQFF. The sequenced part of the CDR3 DNA is TGTGCCAGCAGCCGAGGACAGAGCTCCTACAATGAG.